One sample yielded the 27 T cell receptor beta chains listed below, sequenced in a study of blood T cell repertoires in COVID-19. Produced via immunoSEQ multiplex PCR; TCRdb's table is partial and in-frame only. Of about 170,000 clones in the sample, about 88% were seen once. Material: peripheral blood. These receptors were collected from a woman older than 75 in a cohort sampled during active or convalescent COVID-19.

The V gene is TRBV7-2, the J gene TRBJ1-2, with D maybe TRBD1 (6 bases). CDR3 length equals 14 residues. V lost 4 bases and J 4 bases, leaving 13 bases between the germline ends. Germline assignment: CDR1 SGHTA and CDR2 FQGNSA. The CDR3 DNA reads as TGTGCCAGCAGCTCCCGACAGGAGAGCTATGGCTACACCTTC. Its translation: CASSSRQESYGYTF.

The chain joins TRBV5-1 to TRBJ1-4; D is perhaps TRBD1 (6 bases). The CDR3 has 16 residues. Trimming stripped 3 bases from V and 4 bases from J, with 16 bases between. Germline assignment: CDR1 SGHRS and CDR2 YFSETQ. CDR3 in amino acids: CASSSNPGTNNEKLFF. Written as DNA, the CDR3 is TGCGCCAGCAGCTCGAACCCCGGGACAAATAATGAAAAACTGTTTTTT.

The V call is TRBV5-4, the J call TRBJ2-1, with a possible D match to TRBD2 (6 bases). This CDR3 has 15 amino acids. In germline, CDR1 is SGHNT, CDR2 YYREEE (reference sequence). V lost 5 bases, J lost 12 bases, and 24 bases lay in between. The CDR3 protein is CASRDPGLPNRRQFF. As DNA, the CDR3 is TGTGCCAGCAGGGACCCGGGACTTCCCAACCGTAGGCAGTTCTTC.

The rearrangement uses TRBV23-1 and TRBJ1-6; the D gene is possibly TRBD1 (6 bases). TRBV23-1 is an ORF, and what it does is uncertain. This CDR3 is built from 14 residues. V lost 4 bases and J 7 bases, leaving 11 bases between the germline ends. DNA of the CDR3: TGCGCCAGCAGTCCTGGGACAAAGAATTCACCCCTCCACTTT. Translation gives CASSPGTKNSPLHF.

This chain uses TRBV5-1 with TRBJ2-1, with TRBD2 matching 10 bases. V gave up 3 bases and J gave up 6 bases; unmatched junction bases: 9. This CDR3 spans 16 amino acids. Per germline, CDR1 SGHRS and CDR2 YFSETQ. The CDR3 bases are TGCGCCAGCAGCTGGAACCTAGCGGGAGATGCCAATGAGCAGTTCTTC. It is translated as CASSWNLAGDANEQFF.

The chain has TRBV5-4 and TRBJ2-2, with D perhaps matching TRBD1 (6 bases). The germline gives CDR1 SGHNT, CDR2 YYREEE (reference sequence). The CDR3 runs 14 residues. Trimming shortened V by 2 bases and J by 4 bases, and 9 bases separated the two germline ends. CDR3: CASSLQGSTGELFF. The CDR3, as DNA: TGTGCCAGCAGCTTACAGGGAAGCACCGGGGAGCTGTTTTTT.

The chain couples TRBV5-1 to TRBJ1-3; TRBD1 matches 7 bases. There are 13 residues in the CDR3. V gave up 1 base and J gave up 8 bases; unmatched junction bases: 3. Germline CDR1 reads SGHRS; CDR2 reads YFSETQ. CDR3 nucleotide sequence: TGCGCCAGCAGCTTGACAGGGGAGGACACCATATATTTT. It encodes CASSLTGEDTIYF.

The chain joins TRBV6-5 to TRBJ2-3; no reliable D call. The CDR3 has 15 amino acids. Germline values: CDR1 MNHEY, CDR2 SVGAGI. V was shortened by 2 bases and J by 0 bases, with 9 bases between the two germline ends. CDR3 coding DNA: TGTGCCAGCAGTTACGCGACACCTAGCACAGATACGCAGTATTTT. Translating it yields CASSYATPSTDTQYF.

The DNA of the CDR3 is TGTGCCACCAGTCCCTTGCCCCGACAGGGGGCCGTGGAGCTGTTTTTT. Its protein product is CATSPLPRQGAVELFF. The V call is TRBV24-1, the J call TRBJ2-2; TRBD1 aligns across 10 bases. The CDR3 is 16 amino acids. V trimming: 6 bases; J trimming: 10 bases; junction bases outside the gene matches: 13. Germline-derived CDR1 and CDR2 are KGHDR and SFDVKD.

The chain carries TRBV24-1 and TRBJ2-5; 8 nucleotides match TRBD2. The CDR3 has 13 residues. Germline CDR1 and CDR2: KGHDR and SFDVKD. Trimming at V came to 8 bases and at J to 4 bases, leaving 5 bases not matched to a gene. CDR3 coding DNA: TGTGCCACCACTAGCGGGTGGGGAGAGACCCAGTACTTC. Translation gives CATTSGWGETQYF.

The rearrangement joins TRBV18 to TRBJ1-5; perhaps TRBD1 as D (6 bases). V was cut by 3 bases and J by 3 bases, with 18 bases left in between. Per the germline V gene, CDR1 is KGHSH and CDR2 is LQKENI. The CDR3 is 17 residues long. The DNA of the CDR3 is TGTGCCAGCTCACCCTTTGTGCTGGACAGAAACAATCAGCCCCAGCATTTT. Protein sequence: CASSPFVLDRNNQPQHF.

The V call is TRBV5-1, the J call TRBJ1-2; 12 nucleotides line up with TRBD1. This CDR3 spans 16 amino acids. Germline-derived CDR1 and CDR2 are SGHRS and YFSETQ. V gave up 0 bases and J gave up 5 bases; unmatched junction bases: 5. The CDR3 nucleotides are TGCGCCAGCAGCTTGGACGGGACAGGGGGCAAGTATGGCTACACCTTC. It encodes CASSLDGTGGKYGYTF. Full variable domain (missing parts from reference TRBV5-1 and TRBJ1-2): KAGVTQTPRYLIKTRGQQVTLSCSPISGHRSVSWYQQTPGQGLQFLFEYFSETQRNKGNFPGRFSGRQFSNSRSEMNVSTLELGDSALYLCASSLDGTGGKYGYTFGSGTRLTVV.

The V call is TRBV18, the J call TRBJ2-3, with 7 bases aligning to TRBD1. V dropped 2 bases and J dropped 3; count of bases not matched to a gene: 2. CDR1 KGHSH and CDR2 LQKENI come from the germline V gene. The CDR3 covers 14 residues. CDR3 region: CASSPTRGTDTQYF. DNA for the CDR3: TGTGCCAGCTCACCAACCAGGGGGACAGATACGCAGTATTTT.

The chain has TRBV28 and TRBJ1-1; D gene uncertain. Trimming cost V 6 bases and J 1 base, with 15 bases left between them. The germline V gene encodes CDR1 MDHEN and CDR2 SYDVKM. This CDR3 contains 15 residues. The CDR3 spells CASSRTWRRNTEAFF. The CDR3 nucleotides read TGTGCCAGCAGCCGGACCTGGAGGAGGAACACTGAAGCTTTCTTT.

The chain is built from TRBV11-2 and TRBJ1-6, with D possibly TRBD1 on 6 matching bases. The V gene lost 4 bases and the J gene lost 8 bases, with 15 bases spanning the gap. CDR3 length: 15 residues. From germline, CDR1 is SGHAT and CDR2 FQNNGV. The CDR3 DNA follows: TGTGCCAGCAGCTCTCTCGGCAGGGGTGATTCACCCCTCCACTTT. Amino acid sequence: CASSSLGRGDSPLHF.

V usage is TRBV10-1 and J usage is TRBJ2-7; weak D call: TRBD1 (5 bases). CDR1 WNHNN and CDR2 SYGVQD come from the germline V gene (reference sequence). CDR3 size: 13 residues. Trimming pared 5 bases from V and 3 bases from J, leaving 11 bases between. The CDR3 loop reads CASSNRQNYEQYF. CDR3 sequence (DNA): TGCGCCAGCAGTAATAGACAGAACTACGAGCAGTACTTC.

To note about this clone: This same CDR3 is encoded by further DNA sequences in the sample. V is TRBV5-6 and J is TRBJ1-2; the D gene is possibly TRBD1 (5 bases). This CDR3 is built from 12 residues. The germline V gene has CDR1 SGHDT and CDR2 YYEEEE. V lost 2 bases, J lost 5 bases, and 7 bases lay in between. The CDR3: CASSLTGYGYTF. CDR3 coding DNA: TGTGCCAGCAGCTTAACAGGTTATGGCTACACCTTC.

The chain couples TRBV30 to TRBJ1-3; the D is unclear. V lost 2 bases and J lost 7, with 6 bases in between. The V gene's germline CDR1 is GTSNPN and CDR2 SVGIG (reference sequence). This CDR3 comprises 11 residues. The CDR3 DNA reads TGTGCCTGGAGTCCCAGGAACACCATATATTTT. It is translated as CAWSPRNTIYF.

The chain employs TRBV7-8 and TRBJ2-2; 7 bases are shared with TRBD1. With 5 bases clipped from V and 4 bases from J, the junction kept 13 bases outside the gene matches. The CDR3 runs 17 residues. In germline, CDR1 is SGHVS, CDR2 FQNEAQ. CDR3 region: CASSKQRRTGSTGELFF. In nucleotides, the CDR3 is TGTGCCAGCAGCAAACAACGCCGGACAGGCAGCACCGGGGAGCTGTTTTTT. The complete variable domain, with remaining parts taken from reference TRBV7-8 and TRBJ2-2, reads GAGVSQSPRYKVAKRGQDVALRCDPISGHVSLFWYQQALGQGPEFLTYFQNEAQLDKSGLPSDRFFAERPEGSVSTLKIQRTQQEDSAVYLCASSKQRRTGSTGELFFGEGSRLTVL.

The gene calls are TRBV5-6 and TRBJ1-4; D possibly corresponds to TRBD1 (6 bases). This CDR3 is built from 15 residues. Germline V gives CDR1 SGHDT, CDR2 YYEEEE. Trimming took 0 bases from V and 7 from J, leaving 13 bases between them. CDR3 loop: CASSLGGPGVEKLFF. CDR3 in DNA: TGTGCCAGCAGCTTGGGAGGGCCAGGGGTTGAAAAACTGTTTTTT.

V and J are TRBV19 and TRBJ2-1; 7 bases are shared with TRBD2. This CDR3 region has 14 residues. Germline V gene data show CDR1 as LNHDA and CDR2 as SQIVND (reference sequence). The junction had 7 bases not matched to a gene; V was cut back by 6 bases and J by 5 bases. The CDR3: CASRQPAGDNEQFF. CDR3 DNA sequence: TGTGCCAGTAGACAGCCTGCGGGGGACAATGAGCAGTTCTTC. Full variable domain (remainder filled in from reference TRBV19 and TRBJ2-1): DGGITQSPKYLFRKEGQNVTLSCEQNLNHDAMYWYRQDPGQGLRLIYYSQIVNDFQKGDIAEGYSVSREKKESFPLTVTSAQKNPTAFYLCASRQPAGDNEQFFGPGTRLTVL.

This clone turned up a few times. V and J are TRBV5-1 and TRBJ2-5; TRBD1 matches 10 bases. This CDR3 region has 17 residues. From germline, CDR1 is SGHRS and CDR2 YFSETQ. V shed 6 bases, J shed 4 bases, and the junction held 15 bases outside the gene matches. In DNA form, the CDR3 reads TGCGCCAGCACCCCAAGCTGGACAGGGGGTATGGGAGAGACCCAGTACTTC. Its translation is CASTPSWTGGMGETQYF. The full variable domain, rest sourced from reference TRBV5-1 and TRBJ2-5, is KAGVTQTPRYLIKTRGQQVTLSCSPISGHRSVSWYQQTPGQGLQFLFEYFSETQRNKGNFPGRFSGRQFSNSRSEMNVSTLELGDSALYLCASTPSWTGGMGETQYFGPGTRLLVL.

V is TRBV21-1 and J is TRBJ2-2; the DNA was not compared with TRBD1, the D call given in the table. TRBV21-1 is given as a pseudogene. There are 17 residues in the CDR3. CDR3 loop: CASTWEQGGLNTGELFF. For the CDR3, the DNA is TGTGCCAGCACCTGGGAGCAGGGGGGTCTGAACACCGGGGAGCTGTTTTTT.

The rearrangement links TRBV19 to TRBJ1-2; D uncertain. CDR1 and CDR2 from the germline V gene are LNHDA and SQIVND (reference sequence). Trimming stripped 8 bases from V and 3 bases from J, with 16 bases between. This CDR3 spans 14 amino acids. The DNA of the CDR3 is TGTGCCAGTCAGAGGGCAGGAATTTACTATGGCTACACCTTC. Translation: CASQRAGIYYGYTF.

V usage is TRBV28 and J usage is TRBJ1-1, with 8 bases identical to TRBD1. The CDR3 runs 17 residues. Trimming took 5 bases from V and 3 from J; bases not matched to a gene: 14. Per the germline V gene, CDR1 is MDHEN and CDR2 is SYDVKM. In DNA form, the CDR3 reads TGTGCCAGCAGTCCCCCCTCAGGACAGGGACAAGACACTGAAGCTTTCTTT. Protein sequence: CASSPPSGQGQDTEAFF.

J is TRBJ1-5 and V is TRBV28; the D gene is possibly TRBD1 (6 bases). Germline V gene data show CDR1 as MDHEN and CDR2 as SYDVKM. The germline V and J ends were trimmed by 6 bases and 2 bases, with 20 bases remaining between them. The CDR3 is 17 amino acids. For the CDR3, the DNA is TGTGCCAGCAGGTATTGGCCCTACAGGGACGGCAATCAGCCCCAGCATTTT. As protein: CASRYWPYRDGNQPQHF.

This rearrangement joins TRBV29-1 to TRBJ2-7, with TRBD2 as a possible D gene (6 bases). The CDR3 has 12 amino acids. CDR1 and CDR2 from the germline V gene are SQVTM and ANQGSEA. V was cut by 7 bases and J by 4 bases, with 14 bases left in between. CDR3 in DNA: TGCAGCGCCCTGGGAGGAGGATACGAGCAGTACTTC. Its protein product is CSALGGGYEQYF.